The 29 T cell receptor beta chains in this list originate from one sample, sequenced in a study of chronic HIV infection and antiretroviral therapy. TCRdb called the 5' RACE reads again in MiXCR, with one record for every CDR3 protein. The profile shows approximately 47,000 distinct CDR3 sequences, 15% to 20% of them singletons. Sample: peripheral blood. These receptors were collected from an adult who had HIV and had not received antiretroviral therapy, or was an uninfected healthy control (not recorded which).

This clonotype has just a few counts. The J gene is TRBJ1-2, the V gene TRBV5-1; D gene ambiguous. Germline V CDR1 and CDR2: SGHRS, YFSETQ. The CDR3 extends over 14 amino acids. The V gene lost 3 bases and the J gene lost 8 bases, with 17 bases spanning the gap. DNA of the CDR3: TGCGCCAGCAGCTCGTCGGGCCCCAGAGGCGGCTACACCTTC. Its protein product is CASSSSGPRGGYTF.

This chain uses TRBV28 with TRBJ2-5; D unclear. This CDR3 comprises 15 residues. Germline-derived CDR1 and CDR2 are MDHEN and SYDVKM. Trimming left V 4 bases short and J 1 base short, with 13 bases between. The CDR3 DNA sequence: TGTGCCAGCAGTTCTTTTACCGGTTCCCAAGAGACCCAGTACTTC. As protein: CASSSFTGSQETQYF.

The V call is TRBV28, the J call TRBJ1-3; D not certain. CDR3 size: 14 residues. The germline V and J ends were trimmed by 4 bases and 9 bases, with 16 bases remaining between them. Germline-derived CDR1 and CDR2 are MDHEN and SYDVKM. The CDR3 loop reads CASSSLAVGGTIYF. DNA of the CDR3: TGTGCCAGCAGTTCCCTGGCGGTCGGCGGCACCATATATTTT.

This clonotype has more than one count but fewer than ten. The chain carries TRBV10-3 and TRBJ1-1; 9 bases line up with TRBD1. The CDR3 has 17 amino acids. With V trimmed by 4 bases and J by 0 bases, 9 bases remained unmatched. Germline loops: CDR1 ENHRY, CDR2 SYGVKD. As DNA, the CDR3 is TGTGCCATCAGTGGACCGGGACAGGGCGATATGAACACTGAAGCTTTCTTT. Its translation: CAISGPGQGDMNTEAFF.

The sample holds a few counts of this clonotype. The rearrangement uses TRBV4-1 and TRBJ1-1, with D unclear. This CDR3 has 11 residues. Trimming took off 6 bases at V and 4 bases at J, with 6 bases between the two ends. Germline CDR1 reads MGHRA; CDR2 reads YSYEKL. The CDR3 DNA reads TGCGCCAGCAGGGCTTCCACTGAAGCTTTCTTT. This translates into CASRASTEAFF.

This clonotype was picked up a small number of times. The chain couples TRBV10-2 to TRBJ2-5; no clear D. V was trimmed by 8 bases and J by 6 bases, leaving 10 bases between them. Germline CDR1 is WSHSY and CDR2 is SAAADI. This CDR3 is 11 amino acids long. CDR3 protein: CASLAGQTQYF. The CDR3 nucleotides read TGCGCCAGCTTAGCTGGCCAGACCCAGTACTTC.

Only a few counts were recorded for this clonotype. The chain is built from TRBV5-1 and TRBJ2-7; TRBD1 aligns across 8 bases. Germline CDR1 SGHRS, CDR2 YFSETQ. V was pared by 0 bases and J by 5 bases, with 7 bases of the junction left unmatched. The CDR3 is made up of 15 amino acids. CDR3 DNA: TGCGCCAGCAGCTTGGTCCCGGGACAGGAGGACGAGCAGTACTTC. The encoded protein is CASSLVPGQEDEQYF.

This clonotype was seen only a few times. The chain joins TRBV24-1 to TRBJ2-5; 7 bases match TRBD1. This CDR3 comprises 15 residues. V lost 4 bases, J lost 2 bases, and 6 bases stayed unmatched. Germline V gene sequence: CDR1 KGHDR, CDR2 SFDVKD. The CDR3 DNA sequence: TGTGCCACCAGTGAGCCAGACAGGGTGCAAGAGACCCAGTACTTC. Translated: CATSEPDRVQETQYF.

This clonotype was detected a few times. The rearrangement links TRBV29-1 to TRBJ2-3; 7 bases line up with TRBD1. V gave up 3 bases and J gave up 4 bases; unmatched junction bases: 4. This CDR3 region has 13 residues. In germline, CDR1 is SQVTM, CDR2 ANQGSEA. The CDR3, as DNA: TGCAGCGTTGAGGGCAGGGGGTCAGATACGCAGTATTTT. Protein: CSVEGRGSDTQYF.

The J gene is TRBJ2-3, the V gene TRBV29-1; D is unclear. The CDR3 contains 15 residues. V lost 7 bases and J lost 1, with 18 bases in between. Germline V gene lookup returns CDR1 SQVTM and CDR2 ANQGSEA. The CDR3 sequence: CSAERPPVGTDTQYF. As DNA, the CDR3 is TGCAGCGCCGAGAGACCCCCGGTGGGCACAGATACGCAGTATTTT.

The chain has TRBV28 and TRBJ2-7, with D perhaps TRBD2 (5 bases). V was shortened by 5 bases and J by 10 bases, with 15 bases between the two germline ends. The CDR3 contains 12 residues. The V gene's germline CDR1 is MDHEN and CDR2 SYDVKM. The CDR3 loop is CASSLSPGYQYF. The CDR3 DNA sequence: TGTGCCAGCAGTCTCAGCCCGGGGTATCAGTACTTC.

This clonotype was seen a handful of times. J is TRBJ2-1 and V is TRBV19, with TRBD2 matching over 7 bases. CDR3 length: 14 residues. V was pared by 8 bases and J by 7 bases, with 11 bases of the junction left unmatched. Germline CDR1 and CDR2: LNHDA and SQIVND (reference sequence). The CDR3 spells CASHDVGGINEQFF. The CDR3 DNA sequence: TGTGCCAGTCACGACGTCGGGGGGATAAATGAGCAGTTCTTC.

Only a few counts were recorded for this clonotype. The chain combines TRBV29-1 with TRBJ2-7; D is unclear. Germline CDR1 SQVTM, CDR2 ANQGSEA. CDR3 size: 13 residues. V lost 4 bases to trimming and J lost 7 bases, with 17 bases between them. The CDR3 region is CSVVPGPLREQYF. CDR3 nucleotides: TGCAGCGTTGTGCCAGGACCCCTTCGGGAGCAGTACTTC.

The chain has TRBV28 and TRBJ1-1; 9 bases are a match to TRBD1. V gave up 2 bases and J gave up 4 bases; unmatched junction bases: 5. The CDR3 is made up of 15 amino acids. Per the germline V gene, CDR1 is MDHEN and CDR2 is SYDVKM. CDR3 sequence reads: CASSLPGQGSTEAFF. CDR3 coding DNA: TGTGCCAGCAGTTTACCGGGACAGGGAAGCACTGAAGCTTTCTTT. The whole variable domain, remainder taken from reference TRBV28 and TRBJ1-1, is DVKVTQSSRYLVKRTGEKVFLECVQDMDHENMFWYRQDPGLGLRLIYFSYDVKMKEKGDIPEGYSVSREKKERFSLILESASTNQTSMYLCASSLPGQGSTEAFFGQGTRLTVV.

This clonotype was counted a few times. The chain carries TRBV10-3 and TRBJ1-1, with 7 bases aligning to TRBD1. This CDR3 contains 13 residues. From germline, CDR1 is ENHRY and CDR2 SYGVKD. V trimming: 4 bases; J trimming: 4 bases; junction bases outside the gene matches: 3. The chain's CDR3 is CAISGGQSTEAFF. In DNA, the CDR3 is TGTGCCATCAGTGGGGGACAGTCCACTGAAGCTTTCTTT.

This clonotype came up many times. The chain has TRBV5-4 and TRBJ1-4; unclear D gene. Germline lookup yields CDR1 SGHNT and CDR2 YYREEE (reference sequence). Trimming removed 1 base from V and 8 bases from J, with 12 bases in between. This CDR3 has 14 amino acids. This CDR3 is CASSLWQVREKLFF. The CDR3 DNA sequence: TGTGCCAGCAGCTTGTGGCAGGTCCGGGAAAAACTGTTTTTT.

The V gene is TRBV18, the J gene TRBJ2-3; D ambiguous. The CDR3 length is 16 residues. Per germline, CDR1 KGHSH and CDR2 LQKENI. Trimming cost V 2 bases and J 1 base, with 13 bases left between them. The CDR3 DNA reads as TGTGCCAGCTCACCATCCCTGGGAATACGCACAGATACGCAGTATTTT. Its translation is CASSPSLGIRTDTQYF.

The CDR3 reads CASTLRARRQRTGELFF. CDR3 bases: TGTGCCAGCACCCTTAGGGCCCGGCGCCAGAGGACCGGGGAGCTGTTTTTT. The gene calls are TRBV28 and TRBJ2-2; no reliable D call. With 7 bases removed from V and 5 bases from J, the gap between germline ends came to 23 bases. The CDR3 covers 17 residues. Germline V CDR1 and CDR2: MDHEN, SYDVKM.

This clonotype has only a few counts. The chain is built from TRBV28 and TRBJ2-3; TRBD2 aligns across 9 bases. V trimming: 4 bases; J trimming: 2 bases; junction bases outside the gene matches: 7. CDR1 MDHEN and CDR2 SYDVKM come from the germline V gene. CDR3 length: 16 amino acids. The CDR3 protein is CASSYLAGSPTDTQYF. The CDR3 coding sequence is TGTGCCAGCAGTTATCTAGCGGGATCTCCCACAGATACGCAGTATTTT.

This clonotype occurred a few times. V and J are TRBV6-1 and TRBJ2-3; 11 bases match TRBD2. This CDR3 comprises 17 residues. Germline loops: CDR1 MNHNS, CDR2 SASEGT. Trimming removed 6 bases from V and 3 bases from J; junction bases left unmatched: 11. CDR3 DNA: TGTGCCAGCAGCTATCGACTAGCGGGAATAGGTACAGATACGCAGTATTTT. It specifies CASSYRLAGIGTDTQYF.

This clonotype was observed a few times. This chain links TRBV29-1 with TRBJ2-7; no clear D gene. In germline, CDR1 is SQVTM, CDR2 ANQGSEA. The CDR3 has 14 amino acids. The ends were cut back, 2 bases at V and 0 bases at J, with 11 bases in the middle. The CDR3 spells CSVESSGSSYEQYF. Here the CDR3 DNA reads TGCAGCGTTGAATCCTCAGGTAGCTCCTACGAGCAGTACTTC.

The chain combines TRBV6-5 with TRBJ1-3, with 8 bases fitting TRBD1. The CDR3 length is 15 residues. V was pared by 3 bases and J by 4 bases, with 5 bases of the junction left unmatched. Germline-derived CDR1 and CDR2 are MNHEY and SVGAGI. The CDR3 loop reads CASSYSRDRGNTIYF. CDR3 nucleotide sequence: TGTGCCAGCAGTTATTCCCGGGACAGGGGAAACACCATATATTTT.

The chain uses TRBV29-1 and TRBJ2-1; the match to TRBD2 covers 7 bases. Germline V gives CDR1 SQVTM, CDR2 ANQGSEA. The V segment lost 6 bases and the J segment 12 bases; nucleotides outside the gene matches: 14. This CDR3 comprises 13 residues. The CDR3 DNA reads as TGCAGCGTACCGGGACTACCCCTAATTGTGCAGTTCTTC. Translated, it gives CSVPGLPLIVQFF.

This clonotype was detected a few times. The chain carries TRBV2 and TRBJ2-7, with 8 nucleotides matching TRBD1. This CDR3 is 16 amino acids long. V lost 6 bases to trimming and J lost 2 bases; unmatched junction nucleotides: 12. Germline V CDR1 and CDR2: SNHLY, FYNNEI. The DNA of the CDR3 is TGTGCCAGCAGGATAGGACAGGGTTCCATAGCCTACGAGCAGTACTTC. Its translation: CASRIGQGSIAYEQYF.

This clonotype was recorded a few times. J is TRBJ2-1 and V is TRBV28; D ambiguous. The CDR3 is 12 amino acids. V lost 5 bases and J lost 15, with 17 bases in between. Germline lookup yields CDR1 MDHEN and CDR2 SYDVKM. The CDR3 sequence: CASSPSTGAPFF. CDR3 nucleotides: TGTGCCAGCAGTCCTAGTACGGGCGCTCCGTTCTTC.

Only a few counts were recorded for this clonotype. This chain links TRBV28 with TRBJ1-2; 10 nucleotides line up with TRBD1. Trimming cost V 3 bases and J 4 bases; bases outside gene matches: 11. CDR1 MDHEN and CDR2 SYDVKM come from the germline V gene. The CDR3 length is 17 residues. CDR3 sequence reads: CASSLSGQGWEGYGYTF. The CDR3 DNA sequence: TGTGCCAGCAGTTTGTCGGGACAGGGGTGGGAAGGCTATGGCTACACCTTC.

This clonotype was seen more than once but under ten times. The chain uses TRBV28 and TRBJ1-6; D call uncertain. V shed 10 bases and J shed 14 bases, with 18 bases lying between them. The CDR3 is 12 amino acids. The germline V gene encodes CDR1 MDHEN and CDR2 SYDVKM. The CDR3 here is CATLEIFGTLHF. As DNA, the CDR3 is TGTGCCACCTTGGAAATTTTCGGGACCCTCCACTTT. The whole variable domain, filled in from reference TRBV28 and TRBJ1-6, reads DVKVTQSSRYLVKRTGEKVFLECVQDMDHENMFWYRQDPGLGLRLIYFSYDVKMKEKGDIPEGYSVSREKKERFSLILESASTNQTSMYLCATLEIFGTLHFGNGTRLTVT.

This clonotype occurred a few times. The CDR3 is CATSDRTSGSADTQYF. The CDR3 coding sequence is TGTGCCACCAGTGACAGGACTAGCGGGAGTGCAGATACGCAGTATTTT. This chain uses TRBV24-1 with TRBJ2-3; 13 positions agree with TRBD2. The germline V gene has CDR1 KGHDR and CDR2 SFDVKD. The V and J ends lost 4 bases and 4 bases, in that order; junction bases with no gene match: 4. CDR3 length: 16 amino acids.

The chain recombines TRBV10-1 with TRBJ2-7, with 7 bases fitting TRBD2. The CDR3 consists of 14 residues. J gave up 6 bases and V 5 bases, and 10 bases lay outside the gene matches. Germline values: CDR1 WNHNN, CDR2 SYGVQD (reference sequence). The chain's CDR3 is CASSPTAGNREQYF. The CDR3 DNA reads TGCGCCAGCAGTCCTACAGCGGGGAATCGCGAGCAGTACTTC.